One and the same sample provided the 21 T cell receptor beta chains below, sequenced in a study of T-cell reconstitution after alpha-beta-depleted transplantation in children. TCRbeta library preparation incorporated unique molecular identifiers. Via MiXCR, TCRdb re-called the PCR reads, giving one row per CDR3 protein. This sample has roughly 500,000 distinct CDR3 sequences, with 8% to 11% found just once. The sequences come from PBMCs, collected before TCRalphabeta/CD19-depleted stem cell transplant. These receptors were taken from a child aged 2-15 years with inherited bone marrow failure, due to receive a stem cell transplant.

This clonotype was counted between two and nine times. The gene calls are TRBV20-1 and TRBJ2-5, with 13 positions matching TRBD2. The J segment lost 7 bases and the V segment lost 6 bases, leaving 8 bases of the junction unmatched. Germline values: CDR1 DFQATT, CDR2 SNEGSKA (reference sequence). CDR3 length equals 14 residues. CDR3 nucleotides: TGCAGTGCCGCAACTAGCGGGGGGGGAGGGACCCAGTACTTC. This translates into CSAATSGGGGTQYF.

This rearrangement joins TRBV6-2 or TRBV6-3 to TRBJ2-7; 7 bases are a match to TRBD1. V shed 2 bases and J 3 bases; nucleotides not matched to a gene: 4. CDR3 length equals 14 residues. Germline V CDR1 and CDR2: MNHEY, SVGEGT. In DNA form, the CDR3 reads TGTGCCAGCAGTTACCCGGGACAGTACTACGAGCAGTACTTC. This codes for CASSYPGQYYEQYF.

CDR3 in DNA: TGTGCCAGCAGTTCAGAGAGGACGGTGTACGGTGGCTACACCTTC. Protein product: CASSSERTVYGGYTF. The J gene is TRBJ1-2, the V gene TRBV12-3 or TRBV12-4, with D uncertain. The CDR3 is made up of 15 amino acids. V was cut by 4 bases and J by 7 bases, with 19 bases left in between.

This clonotype was seen ten or more times. This chain uses TRBV9 with TRBJ1-2; D gene uncertain. Trimming pared 4 bases from V and 4 bases from J, leaving 14 bases between. Germline CDR1 and CDR2: SGDLS and YYNGEE. The CDR3 runs 14 residues. CDR3 loop: CASSPTRGSYGYTF. The DNA for the CDR3 is TGTGCCAGCAGCCCGACCCGAGGCAGCTATGGCTACACCTTC.

This clonotype was counted at least ten times. The chain couples TRBV30 to TRBJ1-1, with D possibly TRBD1 on 6 matching bases. CDR3 length equals 10 residues. The germline V gene encodes CDR1 GTSNPN and CDR2 SVGIG (reference sequence). Trimming stripped 8 bases from V and 4 bases from J, with 8 bases between. Here the CDR3 reads CARGGTEAFF. The CDR3 coding sequence is TGTGCCCGAGGGGGCACTGAAGCTTTCTTT. The complete variable domain, with remaining parts taken from reference TRBV30 and TRBJ1-1, reads SQTIHQWPATLVQPVGSPLSLECTVEGTSNPNLYWYRQAAGRGLQLLFYSVGIGQISSEVPQNLSASRPQDRQFILSSKKLLLSDSGFYLCARGGTEAFFGQGTRLTVV.

This clonotype showed up just a few times. The rearrangement uses TRBV6-5 and TRBJ1-2; tentatively, D is TRBD1 (5 bases). Germline values: CDR1 MNHEY, CDR2 SVGAGI. This CDR3 contains 14 residues. Trimming left V 2 bases short and J 2 bases short, with 9 bases between. The CDR3: CASSYPTENYGYTF. The CDR3 DNA reads as TGTGCCAGCAGTTACCCGACAGAAAACTATGGCTACACCTTC.

Points on this clonotype: This may come from a read error, since a much larger clone is one base off. The chain employs TRBV20-1 and TRBJ1-2; the D is unclear. Germline CDR1 DFQATT, CDR2 SNEGSKA (reference sequence). V was pared by 3 bases and J by 2 bases, with 13 bases between. CDR3 size: 14 residues. DNA of the CDR3: TGCAGTGCTAGTAGGGCTAACGGAAACTATGGCTACACCTTC. As protein: CSASRANGNYGYTF.

There are a few counts of this clonotype. The chain combines TRBV12-3 or TRBV12-4 with TRBJ2-7, with D maybe TRBD2 (6 bases). The ends were cut back, 3 bases at V and 2 bases at J, with 11 bases in the middle. The length of the CDR3 is 14 residues. CDR3 sequence (DNA): TGTGCCAGCAGTTTCGCGCGGGGCACCTACGAGCAGTACTTC. It encodes CASSFARGTYEQYF.

This clonotype was seen many times. The chain uses TRBV5-1 and TRBJ2-1; 11 bases are a match to TRBD2. The CDR3 runs to 15 residues. V dropped 2 bases and J dropped 9; count of bases not matched to a gene: 7. Germline V lookup: CDR1 SGHRS, CDR2 YFSETQ. The CDR3 nucleotides are TGCGCCAGCAGCTTCCAGATAGCGGGAGGGACTGAGCAGTTCTTC. Amino acid sequence: CASSFQIAGGTEQFF.

With respect to this clonotype: One junction end disagrees with the germline gene, perhaps due to a read error. The genes are TRBV20-1 and TRBJ2-7; TRBD2 is a possible D gene (5 bases). The CDR3 sequence is 15 residues long. The germline V gene encodes CDR1 DFQATT and CDR2 SNEGSKA (reference sequence). The CDR3 nucleotides read TGCAGTGCGGTCCGTAGCGAAAGTTTACCCTACGCGCAGTACTTC. Translating it yields CSAVRSESLPYAQYF.

This chain connects TRBV2 to TRBJ2-3; D not resolved. Germline V CDR1 and CDR2: SNHLY, FYNNEI. The CDR3 consists of 15 residues. V shed 4 bases and J shed 2 bases, with 13 bases lying between them. This CDR3 reads CASSGAGLTTDTQYF. The CDR3 DNA is TGTGCCAGCAGTGGGGCCGGATTGACCACAGATACGCAGTATTTT.

The count of this clonotype is one. This sequence may be a read error, since a much larger clone differs from it by one base. The chain is built from TRBV12-3 or TRBV12-4 and TRBJ2-2; 11 bases are shared with TRBD2. The CDR3 totals 15 residues. The CDR3 protein is CASSTSGSFTGDLFF. The CDR3 region has the DNA TGTGCCAGCAGTACTAGCGGGAGCTTCACCGGGGACCTGTTTTTT.

This clonotype was seen many times. The chain combines TRBV24-1 with TRBJ2-5, with 8 positions matching TRBD2. V trimming: 4 bases; J trimming: 2 bases; junction bases outside the gene matches: 5. Germline V gene data show CDR1 as KGHDR and CDR2 as SFDVKD. This CDR3 spans 15 amino acids. DNA for the CDR3: TGTGCCACCAGTGAGAGCGGGAGACATCAAGAGACCCAGTACTTC. It translates to CATSESGRHQETQYF.

The chain uses TRBV29-1 and TRBJ1-1, with D possibly matching TRBD1 (6 bases). The CDR3 has 14 amino acids. Germline V gene sequence: CDR1 SQVTM, CDR2 ANQGSEA. Deletions cut 4 bases from V and 5 bases from J, with 17 bases between. CDR3: CSVVHWGAETEAFF. CDR3 sequence (DNA): TGCAGCGTTGTTCATTGGGGGGCTGAGACTGAAGCTTTCTTT.

This clonotype was found many times. This chain links TRBV4-3 with TRBJ2-1; TRBD2 agrees at 10 bases. V shed 2 bases and J 3 bases; nucleotides not matched to a gene: 4. The CDR3 covers 16 residues. The germline CDR1 and CDR2 sequences are LGHNA and YSLEER. The CDR3 spells CASSQSGGGFYNEQFF. DNA of the CDR3: TGCGCCAGCAGCCAAAGCGGGGGGGGATTCTACAATGAGCAGTTCTTC.

Ten or more counts support this clonotype. The CDR3 DNA is TGCGCCAGCAGCTTCGACAGCTCCTATAATTCACCCCTCCACTTT. This gives the protein CASSFDSSYNSPLHF. The chain has TRBV5-1 and TRBJ1-6, with D maybe TRBD1 (5 bases). The CDR3 contains 15 residues. V was clipped by 2 bases and J by 0 bases, with 6 bases between them. Germline V gives CDR1 SGHRS, CDR2 YFSETQ. Complete variable domain (other parts from reference TRBV5-1 and TRBJ1-6): KAGVTQTPRYLIKTRGQQVTLSCSPISGHRSVSWYQQTPGQGLQFLFEYFSETQRNKGNFPGRFSGRQFSNSRSEMNVSTLELGDSALYLCASSFDSSYNSPLHFGNGTRLTVT.

J is TRBJ2-1 and V is TRBV4-1; TRBD1 agrees at 8 bases. V lost 3 bases, J lost 12 bases, and 7 bases stayed unmatched. This CDR3 has 13 residues. CDR1 and CDR2 from the germline V gene are MGHRA and YSYEKL. CDR3 protein: CASSQNTGGGQFF. The CDR3 DNA follows: TGCGCCAGCAGCCAGAACACAGGGGGTGGGCAGTTCTTC.

This clonotype was detected ten times or more. The chain recombines TRBV5-1 with TRBJ2-7, with 9 bases that match TRBD2. The germline V gene encodes CDR1 SGHRS and CDR2 YFSETQ. The CDR3 sequence is 15 residues long. The J segment lost 0 bases and the V segment lost 3 bases, leaving 4 bases of the junction unmatched. DNA of the CDR3: TGCGCCAGCAGCTATAGCGGGAGAAGCTCCTACGAGCAGTACTTC. It codes for CASSYSGRSSYEQYF.

V usage is TRBV3-1 and J usage is TRBJ2-2, with 7 bases aligning to TRBD2. Germline CDR1 reads LGHDT; CDR2 reads YNNKEL (reference sequence). The CDR3 loop spans 16 amino acids. The junction had 9 bases not matched to a gene; V was cut back by 4 bases and J by 4 bases. The CDR3 region has the DNA TGTGCCAGCAGCCTGCTTGGGGGAGGGAGCACCGGGGAGCTGTTTTTT. It encodes CASSLLGGGSTGELFF.

This chain links TRBV9 with TRBJ2-1; D gene unclear. Germline CDR1 is SGDLS and CDR2 is YYNGEE. The CDR3 contains 14 residues. V shed 0 bases and J shed 10 bases, with 14 bases lying between them. The CDR3 DNA reads TGTGCCAGCAGCGTAGGCTTAACTACCCAAGAGCAGTTCTTC. Amino acids: CASSVGLTTQEQFF. Filled out from reference TRBV9 and TRBJ2-1, the complete variable domain reads DSGVTQTPKHLITATGQRVTLRCSPRSGDLSVYWYQQSLDQGLQFLIQYYNGEERAKGNILERFSAQQFPDLHSELNLSSLELGDSALYFCASSVGLTTQEQFFGPGTRLTVL.

This clonotype has ten or more counts. This chain joins TRBV29-1 and TRBJ1-1; no clear D. Germline CDR1 is SQVTM and CDR2 is ANQGSEA. The CDR3 consists of 14 residues. The ends were cut back, 2 bases at V and 2 bases at J, with 12 bases in the middle. The CDR3: CSVEPRQANTEAFF. The CDR3, as DNA: TGCAGCGTTGAACCCCGGCAGGCTAACACTGAAGCTTTCTTT.